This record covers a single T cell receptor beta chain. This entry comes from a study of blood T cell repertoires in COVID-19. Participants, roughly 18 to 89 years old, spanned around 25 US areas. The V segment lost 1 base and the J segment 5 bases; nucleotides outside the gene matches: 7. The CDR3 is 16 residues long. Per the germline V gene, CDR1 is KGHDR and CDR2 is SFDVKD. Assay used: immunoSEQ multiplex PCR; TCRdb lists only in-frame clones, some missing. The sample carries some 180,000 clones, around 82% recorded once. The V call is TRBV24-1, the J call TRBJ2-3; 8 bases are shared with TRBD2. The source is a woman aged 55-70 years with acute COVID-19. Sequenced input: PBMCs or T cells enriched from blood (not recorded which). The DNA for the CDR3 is TGTGCCACCAGTGATTTAAGAGCGGGAGCGAGAGATACGCAGTATTTT. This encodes CATSDLRAGARDTQYF.